Listed here is a single T cell receptor (beta chain). Its target is not known. Given a much more abundant clone one base away, this may be a read error. Based on a CD8+CD4-CCR7+CD45RA+ profile, naive CD8 T cells were sorted. The sample belongs to a study of molecular identifiers for immune sequencing clone quantification. Study results and caveats: Jurkat TCR RNA from one cell was spiked into fewer than 1.2 million naive cells, and it was reportedly detectable there.

The CDR3 runs to 16 residues. The V gene lost 5 bases and the J gene lost 0 bases, with 13 bases spanning the gap. From germline, CDR1 is SGHVS and CDR2 FNYEAQ. Both previously described methods and listed TCR primers were employed to make bulk TCR libraries. TCRdb fed the PCR reads into MiXCR, producing one record per CDR3 protein. The sample has 300,000 to 400,000 distinct CDR3 sequences, over 20% seen once. The J gene is TRBJ1-4, the V gene TRBV7-6; weak D call: TRBD1 (5 bases). The source is a human donor in good health. Some libraries in this study had Jurkat cell RNA spiked in. Sequenced material: naive CD8+ T cells from blood, with Jurkat cell RNA spiked in. Subset indicated: FACS-sorted CD8+CD4-CCR7+CD45RA+ naive T cells. The CDR3 region is CASSPWDGATNEKLFF. The CDR3 bases are TGTGCCAGCAGCCCTTGGGACGGGGCAACTAATGAAAAACTGTTTTTT.